This T cell receptor beta chain was identified in a study of CD8 T cells in ankylosing spondylitis. This clonotype was seen a few times. CDR1 is SGHAT, CDR2 FQNNGV, per germline. The CDR3 length is 15 residues. J lost 4 bases, V lost 3 bases, and 6 bases had no gene match. TCRdb re-called the 5' RACE reads with MiXCR, one entry per CDR3 protein. The data contain about 160,000 distinct CDR3 sequences, approximately 9% of them singletons. Sequences were obtained from blood, either unsorted or a sorted T cell fraction (not recorded which). The rearrangement joins TRBV11-2 to TRBJ2-7, with 10 bases fitting TRBD1. The receptor was derived from a female donor with ankylosing spondylitis or in good health (not recorded which). The CDR3 coding sequence is TGTGCCAGCAGCTTCCCGGGACAGGGGAGGTACGAGCAGTACTTC. It yields the protein CASSFPGQGRYEQYF.